The clone carrying this T cell receptor beta chain was counted a few times. V lost 0 bases, J lost 4 bases, and 9 bases lay in between. The CDR3 is made up of 13 amino acids. Germline V CDR1 and CDR2: DFQATT, SNEGSKA (reference sequence). The data were obtained in a study of T cells in Graves' hyperthyroidism and ophthalmopathy. RNA transcripts yielded amplified TCR beta CDR3 regions. The HTBI primer set served for first-round RT-PCR of the TCR CDR3. TCRdb re-called the multiplex PCR reads through MiXCR, storing one row per CDR3 protein. The repertoire holds 450,000 to 650,000 distinct CDR3 sequences, with roughly 20% as singletons.

The sample comprised blood. The genes are TRBV20-1 and TRBJ2-5; D unresolved. This clonotype was sampled from a man aged 18 to 29 with Graves' hyperthyroidism. CDR3 in DNA: TGCAGTGCTAGAGAGACCCCCACAGAGACCCAGTACTTC. The encoded protein is CSARETPTETQYF.